Listed below are T cell receptor beta chains from one sample, sequenced in a study of Graves' ophthalmopathy and Graves' hyperthyroidism. TCRdb re-analysed the multiplex PCR reads in MiXCR, keeping a single row per CDR3 protein. Among hundreds of thousands of distinct CDR3 sequences, approximately 40% were seen once, and the ten largest hold less than 55%. The specimen was peripheral blood. These receptors originate from an adult man with Graves' ophthalmopathy. Both conserved end residues are part of each CDR3. D genes are given only for firm matches. Size values are once, few and many counts, or a class for expanded clones, and some rows have none.

>-|TRBJ2-7|TRBV5-1|TRBD2
TGCGCCAGCAGCCTGGGACTAGAATTGGGGGAGCAGTACTTC
CASSLGLELGEQYF
>-|TRBJ2-7|TRBV13|-
TGTGCCAGCAGCTGGGGGTCGGACTACGAGCAGTACTTC
CASSWGSDYEQYF
>few|TRBJ2-7|TRBV9|TRBD1
TGTGCCAGCAGCGTAGGTGGGACAGGGAAATCCTACGAGCAGTACTTC
CASSVGGTGKSYEQYF
>-|TRBJ1-3|TRBV7-2|TRBD1
TGTGCCAGCAGCTTAGGAGGGGGACAGCTTGCCTCTGGAAACACCATATATTTT
CASSLGGGQLASGNTIYF
>many|TRBJ1-2|TRBV10-3|-
TGTGCCATCAGTGAGTCGACAGGCTATGGCTACACCTTC
CAISESTGYGYTF
>-|TRBJ1-4|TRBV11-2|-
TGTGCCAGCAGCTCCCACGTCAGACAGAACAATGAAAAACTGTTTTTT
CASSSHVRQNNEKLFF
>-|TRBJ2-7|TRBV10-2|-
TGCGCCAGCAGTGAATTAAGAATCTCCTACGAGCAGTACTTC
CASSELRISYEQYF
>few|TRBJ2-7|TRBV29-1|-
TGCAGCGTTCGGGCAGCCTCCTCCTACGAGCAGTACTTC
CSVRAASSYEQYF
>-|TRBJ1-1|TRBV20-1|-
TGCAGTGCTAGAGATCAGGGTTGGAACACTGAAGCTTTCTTT
CSARDQGWNTEAFF
>few|TRBJ2-7|TRBV7-9|-
TGTGCCAGCAGCGCCTGGTCAAGCTCCTACGAGCAGTACTTC
CASSAWSSSYEQYF
>many|TRBJ2-7|TRBV10-3|TRBD1
TGTGCCATCAGTGAGTCGTCACAGGGGGTTGAAGAGCAGTACTTC
CAISESSQGVEEQYF
>-|TRBJ2-2|TRBV20-1|-
TGCAGTGCTAGCGACCGGTCGCGGGCTACGAACACCGGGGAGCTGTTTTTT
CSASDRSRATNTGELFF
>many|TRBJ1-6|TRBV2|-
TGTGCCAGCAGACCCACCCTTCGGTCACCCCTCCACTTT
CASRPTLRSPLHF
>-|TRBJ1-2|TRBV9|-
TGTGCCAGCAGCGTAGCCCCAGACAGGATCTATGGCTACACCTTC
CASSVAPDRIYGYTF
>few|TRBJ1-1|TRBV20-1|-
TGCAGTGCTACCAGCCAGATCACTGAAGCTTTCTTT
CSATSQITEAFF
>-|TRBJ1-6|TRBV11-1|TRBD1
TGTGCCAGCAGTTCGGGACAGGGTCTTAATTCACCCCTCCACTTT
CASSSGQGLNSPLHF
>many|TRBJ1-1|TRBV5-1|-
TGCGCCAGCAGCTTGGTTGGAGGGGCGACTGAAGCTTTCTTT
CASSLVGGATEAFF
>-|TRBJ2-5|TRBV6-2/TRBV6-3|-
TGTGCCAGCAGTCGCCGGACCAACCAGTACTTC
CASSRRTNQYF
>-|TRBJ1-1|TRBV7-9|TRBD1
TGCGCCAGCAGCCAAGCGGACAGGGGGCGAGCCACTGAAGCTTTCTTT
CASSQADRGRATEAFF
>many|TRBJ1-2|TRBV11-2|-
TGTGCCAGCAGCTCCGAAGAAGGGGGCTACACCTTC
CASSSEEGGYTF
>-|TRBJ2-7|TRBV7-2|-
TGTGCCAGCAGCCACGGACCCTACAGGGTTCGGTACGAGCAGTACTTC
CASSHGPYRVRYEQYF
>many|TRBJ1-4|TRBV9|-
TGTGCCAGCAGCGCAACTGACAGGCGATTGTTTTTT
CASSATDRRLFF
>-|TRBJ1-1|TRBV25-1|-
TGTGCCAGCAGTTCAGGGCGAGCTTTCTTT
CASSSGRAFF
>many|TRBJ1-2|TRBV5-1|TRBD1
TGCGCCAGCAGCTTGGACACACAGGGGGCGCGGAACTATGGCTACACCTTC
CASSLDTQGARNYGYTF
>few|TRBJ1-5|TRBV24-1|-
TGTGCCAGCTCCCAGATCAGGGATCAGCCCCAGCATTTT
CASSQIRDQPQHF
>-|TRBJ2-7|TRBV10-3|TRBD2
TGTGCCATCAGTGAGTCAGCGGGGTCGAGCGAGCAGTACTTC
CAISESAGSSEQYF
>-|TRBJ1-1|TRBV5-8|-
TGTGCCAGCAGCATCGGACACGTAATGTTGACTGAAGCTTTCTTT
CASSIGHVMLTEAFF
>many|TRBJ1-2|TRBV10-2|TRBD1
TGCGCCAGCAGTGAGCCGAAGACAGGGGGAAATGGCTACACCTTC
CASSEPKTGGNGYTF
>-|TRBJ1-1|TRBV29-1|-
TGCAGCTTGACGGGAAGGAGCACTGAAGCTTTCTTT
CSLTGRSTEAFF
>few|TRBJ2-5|TRBV10-3|-
TGTGCCAGCAGTTACTCCCCCGCCCAAGAGACCCAGTACTTC
CASSYSPAQETQYF
>-|TRBJ2-7|TRBV20-1|TRBD2
TGCAGTGCTAGACCCCTAGCGGGAAGTGCCTACGAGCAGTACTTC
CSARPLAGSAYEQYF
>-|TRBJ1-6|TRBV5-5|-
TGTGCCAGCAGCCAGACAGTGGTGAAATCACCCCTCCACTTT
CASSQTVVKSPLHF
>-|TRBJ1-5|TRBV20-1|TRBD1
TGCAGTGCTAGCCAGGGGGGGGGCAATCAGCCCCAGCATTTT
CSASQGGGNQPQHF
>many|TRBJ2-1|TRBV29-1|TRBD1
TGCAGCGTTGTAACAGGGGGGAGGAATGAGCAGTTCTTC
CSVVTGGRNEQFF
>few|TRBJ2-7|TRBV29-1|TRBD2
TGCAGCGTTAAAGACCGCCGCGGCTTTTCTAGCGGCTCCTACGAGCAGTACTTC
CSVKDRRGFSSGSYEQYF
>-|TRBJ2-5|TRBV2|TRBD1
TGTGCCAGCAATTTGCACAGGGGCCAAGAGACCCAGTACTTC
CASNLHRGQETQYF
>many|TRBJ2-5|TRBV2|TRBD2
TGTGCCAGCAGCTCAGGGAGGGCAGGCCAAGAGACCCAGTACTTC
CASSSGRAGQETQYF
>many|TRBJ2-2|TRBV2|TRBD1
TGTGCCAGCAGTCCTACCGGGACAGCGAACACCGGGGAGCTGTTTTTT
CASSPTGTANTGELFF
>few|TRBJ2-5|TRBV7-2|-
TGTGCCAGCAGCTTATCACTGAGACAGGCACAAGAGACCCAGTACTTC
CASSLSLRQAQETQYF
>-|TRBJ1-1|TRBV9|TRBD1
TGTGCCAGCAGCCAAGACAGGGGCGACACTGAAGCTTTCTTT
CASSQDRGDTEAFF
>many|TRBJ1-2|TRBV2|TRBD1
TGTGCCAGCAGCGTGACAGGGGGTGACGGCTACACCTTC
CASSVTGGDGYTF
>many|TRBJ1-3|TRBV7-2|TRBD1
TGTGCCAGCAGCTTAGCCCCTTTCGGACAGGGGCTAGGAAACACCATATATTTT
CASSLAPFGQGLGNTIYF
>-|TRBJ1-2|TRBV29-1|TRBD1
TGCAGCGCCAAGGAGCAGGGGGCAATAGGCTACACCTTC
CSAKEQGAIGYTF
>-|TRBJ2-5|TRBV7-8|TRBD2
TGTGCCTGGAGTCGGACTAGCGGGAGGAAAGAGACCCAGTACTTC
CAWSRTSGRKETQYF
>few|TRBJ2-7|TRBV5-6|TRBD1
TGTGCCAGCAGGGAGGGCGGACAGGGGTTCTCCGAGCAGTACTTC
CASREGGQGFSEQYF
>-|TRBJ1-2|TRBV20-1|-
TGCAGTGCTAGTCCTTCCTTAGGGGCTCGCGGCTACACCTTC
CSASPSLGARGYTF
>-|TRBJ1-4|TRBV19|-
TGTGCCGGTAGATACGGCCGAAAACTGTTTTTT
CAGRYGRKLFF
>few|TRBJ1-1|TRBV2|-
TGTGCCAGCAGTTCTGCGGGGACCGAGGGGCACACTGAAGCTTTCTTT
CASSSAGTEGHTEAFF
>-|TRBJ1-4|TRBV2|-
TGTGCCAGCAGTGAACTGTTTTTT
CASSELFF
>-|TRBJ2-5|TRBV7-7|-
TGTGCTAGCAGCCAAGAGGTGGGGAGAGGGACCCAGTACTTC
CASSQEVGRGTQYF
>many|TRBJ1-2|TRBV25-1|-
TGTGCCAGCAGTGAATTTCATGGGGATGGCTACACCTTC
CASSEFHGDGYTF
>-|TRBJ1-5|TRBV7-8|TRBD1
TGTGCCAGCAGCGCAGGGGGGCACCAGCCCCAGCATTTT
CASSAGGHQPQHF
>many|TRBJ2-7|TRBV7-2|TRBD1
TGTGCCAGCAGCCTGGGACAGCGCTCCTACGAGCAGTACTTC
CASSLGQRSYEQYF
>-|TRBJ2-5|TRBV19|-
TGTGCCAGCTTAACGTCGCAGGGAGGAGAGACCCAGTACTTC
CASLTSQGGETQYF
>-|TRBJ2-7|TRBV29-1|-
TGCAGCCCCTCGACCGGGGTCTACGAGCAGTACTTC
CSPSTGVYEQYF